A single sample is the source of the 30 T cell receptor beta chains below, sequenced in a study of T cells in Graves' hyperthyroidism and ophthalmopathy. RNA transcripts yielded amplified TCR beta CDR3 regions. Researchers ran a first-round RT-PCR on the TCR CDR3 using the HTBI primer set. TCRdb processed the multiplex PCR reads anew with MiXCR; each CDR3 protein has one entry. The sample comprises about 410,000 distinct CDR3 sequences, 14% to 15% of which are singletons, and about 13% rests with the top ten. Sequencing used blood. The receptors derive from a man aged 18-30 years with Graves' ophthalmopathy.

V is TRBV18 and J is TRBJ2-6, with D possibly matching TRBD2 (6 bases). The germline V gene has CDR1 KGHSH and CDR2 LQKENI. The CDR3 is 16 amino acids. Trimming left V 0 bases short and J 0 bases short, with 6 bases between. CDR3 amino acids: CASSPPGSSGANVLTF. CDR3 in DNA: TGTGCCAGCTCACCACCCGGGAGCTCTGGGGCCAACGTCCTGACTTTC.

This clonotype came up many times. The rearrangement joins TRBV5-1 to TRBJ2-7; D call uncertain. CDR3 size: 16 residues. Germline-derived CDR1 and CDR2 are SGHRS and YFSETQ. V was cut by 5 bases and J by 2 bases, with 20 bases left in between. In DNA, the CDR3 is TGCGCCAGCAGGTTGACCGGTACCCTCGATCCCTACGAGCAGTACTTC. It translates to CASRLTGTLDPYEQYF.

Many counts were recorded for this clonotype. The chain employs TRBV29-1 and TRBJ2-3; D unclear. CDR1 is SQVTM, CDR2 ANQGSEA, per germline. V lost 2 bases and J lost 2, with 5 bases in between. This CDR3 is built from 12 residues. CDR3 DNA: TGCAGCGTTGAACAGGACACAGATACGCAGTATTTT. As protein: CSVEQDTDTQYF.

The chain is built from TRBV30 and TRBJ1-6; D is perhaps TRBD1 (5 bases). Per the germline V gene, CDR1 is GTSNPN and CDR2 is SVGIG (reference sequence). Trimming shortened V by 0 bases and J by 8 bases, and 14 bases separated the two germline ends. This CDR3 is built from 15 residues. CDR3 protein: CAWSVVFGGDSPLHF. Here the CDR3 DNA reads TGTGCCTGGAGTGTGGTGTTCGGGGGGGATTCACCCCTCCACTTT.

This clonotype occurred many times. The V call is TRBV28, the J call TRBJ1-5; D not certain. The CDR3 is 14 amino acids. Germline V gene sequence: CDR1 MDHEN, CDR2 SYDVKM. Trimming removed 6 bases at V and 0 bases at J, with 9 bases between. Here the CDR3 reads CASRRRYSNQPQHF. CDR3 nucleotides: TGTGCCAGCAGGAGACGATATAGCAATCAGCCCCAGCATTTT.

This clonotype was seen ten or more times. The chain carries TRBV27 and TRBJ2-3; D perhaps matches TRBD1 (6 bases). V gave up 6 bases and J gave up 7 bases, with 14 bases separating them. This CDR3 comprises 13 residues. The V gene's germline CDR1 is MNHEY and CDR2 SMNVEV (reference sequence). CDR3 sequence: CASSLTGLHTQYF. The CDR3 region has the DNA TGTGCCAGCAGCTTAACAGGGCTTCATACGCAGTATTTT.

The CDR3 here is CASSYSTTGGGTEAFF. Here the CDR3 DNA reads TGTGCCAGCAGTTACTCTACGACAGGGGGGGGAACTGAAGCTTTCTTT. V and J are TRBV6-2 or TRBV6-3 and TRBJ1-1, with TRBD1 identical over 9 bases. The germline gives CDR1 MNHEY, CDR2 SVGEGT. V lost 0 bases, J lost 5 bases, and 7 bases stayed unmatched. The CDR3 spans 16 residues.

As to this clonotype: Just one base apart from a much larger clone, this may be a read error. This chain joins TRBV6-1 and TRBJ2-7; no clear D gene. The J call may not be correct, given that the DNA end is closer to TRBJ2-1. Looked up from germline, CDR1 is MNHNS and CDR2 is SASEGT. The CDR3 extends over 13 amino acids. CDR3 bases: TGTGCCAGCAGTGAAAGTGAAACCTACGAGCAGTTCTTC. Its protein is CASSESETYEQFF.

This chain joins TRBV11-3 and TRBJ2-7, with 8 nucleotides matching TRBD2. Trimming at V came to 6 bases and at J to 0 bases, leaving 4 bases not matched to a gene. CDR3 length: 14 amino acids. Germline-derived CDR1 and CDR2 are SGHNT and YENEEA. The CDR3, as DNA: TGTGCCAGCAGTTTTAGCGGGGCCTCCTACGAGCAGTACTTC. It yields the protein CASSFSGASYEQYF.

This clonotype was picked up a small number of times. The gene calls are TRBV3-1 and TRBJ1-5, with TRBD1 matching 9 bases. The V gene's germline CDR1 is LGHDT and CDR2 YNNKEL (reference sequence). There are 12 residues in the CDR3. J gave up 10 bases and V 8 bases, and 6 bases lay outside the gene matches. CDR3 nucleotides: TGTGCCAGCCGGACAGGGGTGGGACCCCAGCATTTT. This sequence encodes CASRTGVGPQHF.

This clonotype was observed at least ten times. The chain uses TRBV20-1 and TRBJ1-1; no clear D. V shed 4 bases and J shed 4 bases, with 7 bases lying between them. Germline assignment: CDR1 DFQATT and CDR2 SNEGSKA (reference sequence). The length of the CDR3 is 11 residues. The CDR3: CSATATTEAFF. The DNA of the CDR3 is TGCAGTGCTACAGCCACCACTGAAGCTTTCTTT.

This clonotype was found many times. The chain has TRBV2 and TRBJ2-1, with TRBD2 matching over 8 bases. The junction had 3 bases not matched to a gene; V was cut back by 7 bases and J by 4 bases. This CDR3 has 13 amino acids. The germline CDR1 and CDR2 sequences are SNHLY and FYNNEI. DNA of the CDR3: TGTGCCAGCAAGCGGGGGTTTTACAATGAGCAGTTCTTC. Amino acid sequence: CASKRGFYNEQFF.

This clonotype has ten or more counts. The rearrangement joins TRBV7-8 to TRBJ1-1; no clear D. Trimming cost V 8 bases and J 1 base, with 11 bases left between them. This CDR3 comprises 13 residues. Germline V gene sequence: CDR1 SGHVS, CDR2 FQNEAQ. Here the CDR3 reads CASLSWENTEAFF. The CDR3, as DNA: TGTGCCAGCCTATCTTGGGAGAACACTGAAGCTTTCTTT.

This clonotype was counted ten times or more. The chain has TRBV7-3 and TRBJ2-2; 7 bases map to TRBD2. Germline values: CDR1 SGHTA, CDR2 FQGTGA. V dropped 6 bases and J dropped 2; count of bases not matched to a gene: 6. The CDR3 length is 15 residues. The CDR3 DNA reads as TGTGCCAGCAGTTCGCCTAGCGGTAACACCGGGGAGCTGTTTTTT. This translates into CASSSPSGNTGELFF.

This clonotype has just a few counts. The chain is built from TRBV15 and TRBJ1-3; D call uncertain. Germline-derived CDR1 and CDR2 are LNHNV and YYDKDF (reference sequence). CDR3 length: 14 residues. With 0 bases removed from V and 11 bases from J, the gap between germline ends came to 14 bases. The CDR3 sequence is CATSRDRGPNPIYF. Written as DNA, the CDR3 is TGTGCCACCAGCAGAGATCGTGGACCCAACCCCATATATTTT. Looking up the rest from reference TRBV15 and TRBJ1-3 gives the full variable domain: DAMVIQNPRYQVTQFGKPVTLSCSQTLNHNVMYWYQQKSSQAPKLLFHYYDKDFNNEADTPDNFQSRRPNTSFCFLDIRSPGLGDTAMYLCATSRDRGPNPIYFGEGSWLTVV.

This clonotype was counted ten times or more. CDR3 residues: CSARYRGIDRASPYEQYF. The CDR3 DNA follows: TGCAGTGCTAGATATCGGGGAATTGACAGGGCTTCACCCTACGAGCAGTACTTC. J is TRBJ2-7 and V is TRBV20-1; 7 bases map to TRBD1. CDR1 is DFQATT, CDR2 SNEGSKA, per germline (reference sequence). Trimming at V came to 2 bases and at J to 2 bases, leaving 18 bases not matched to a gene. This CDR3 has 18 amino acids.

This clonotype showed up many times. The rearrangement links TRBV5-1 to TRBJ2-5, with 10 bases fitting TRBD2. This CDR3 has 16 residues. Germline V gene sequence: CDR1 SGHRS, CDR2 YFSETQ. Trimming removed 4 bases from V and 5 bases from J; junction bases left unmatched: 11. CDR3 nucleotide sequence: TGCGCCAGCAGCGCCTCAACTAGCGGGACGACGGAGACCCAGTACTTC. This sequence encodes CASSASTSGTTETQYF.

The rearrangement joins TRBV6-5 to TRBJ1-6, with D tentatively TRBD1 (5 bases). The CDR3 consists of 13 residues. The germline V and J ends were trimmed by 2 bases and 8 bases, with 7 bases remaining between them. Per germline, CDR1 MNHEY and CDR2 SVGAGI. The CDR3 here is CASSYRGDSPLHF. The CDR3 DNA reads as TGTGCCAGCAGTTACAGGGGTGATTCACCCCTCCACTTT.

The chain couples TRBV20-1 to TRBJ1-2; 7 bases fit TRBD1. Germline V CDR1 and CDR2: DFQATT, SNEGSKA (reference sequence). This CDR3 has 13 amino acids. With 4 bases clipped from V and 4 bases from J, the junction kept 6 bases outside the gene matches. CDR3 sequence: CSANDRVRYGYTF. CDR3 nucleotides: TGCAGTGCTAATGACAGGGTTCGCTATGGCTACACCTTC.

This clonotype came up many times. The chain couples TRBV11-2 to TRBJ2-1; TRBD2 is a possible D gene (6 bases). Germline assignment: CDR1 SGHAT and CDR2 FQNNGV. V was cut by 5 bases and J by 0 bases, with 14 bases left in between. This CDR3 comprises 16 residues. In DNA form, the CDR3 reads TGTGCCAGCAGCCTCGTCCCTAGCGACTCCTACAATGAGCAGTTCTTC. This codes for CASSLVPSDSYNEQFF.

This clonotype has at least ten counts. V and J are TRBV7-8 and TRBJ1-2; TRBD1 matches 8 bases. The CDR3 spans 14 residues. J lost 3 bases, V lost 1 base, and 1 base had no gene match. Germline V gives CDR1 SGHVS, CDR2 FQNEAQ. CDR3 protein: CASSLEDRDYGYTF. CDR3 coding DNA: TGTGCCAGCAGCTTAGAGGACAGGGACTATGGCTACACCTTC. Drawing the rest from reference TRBV7-8 and TRBJ1-2, the complete variable domain is GAGVSQSPRYKVAKRGQDVALRCDPISGHVSLFWYQQALGQGPEFLTYFQNEAQLDKSGLPSDRFFAERPEGSVSTLKIQRTQQEDSAVYLCASSLEDRDYGYTFGSGTRLTVV.

This clonotype was seen more than once but under ten times. J is TRBJ1-3 and V is TRBV4-1; TRBD1 might be the D (6 bases). Germline loops: CDR1 MGHRA, CDR2 YSYEKL. The CDR3 consists of 16 residues. Trimming pared 0 bases from V and 2 bases from J, leaving 11 bases between. As DNA, the CDR3 is TGCGCCAGCAGCCAAGAAGGTCCAGGGGCTGGAAACACCATATATTTT. Translated: CASSQEGPGAGNTIYF.

The V and J genes are TRBV20-1 and TRBJ2-3; D is possibly TRBD2 (7 bases). V lost 3 bases to trimming and J lost 7 bases, with 17 bases between them. The CDR3 has 14 residues. Per germline, CDR1 DFQATT and CDR2 SNEGSKA (reference sequence). The CDR3 reads CSARSAGALHTQYF. The CDR3 DNA sequence: TGCAGTGCTAGGAGCGCGGGGGCCCTCCATACGCAGTATTTT.

The rearrangement links TRBV9 to TRBJ2-2; TRBD2 is a possible D gene (6 bases). Per the germline V gene, CDR1 is SGDLS and CDR2 is YYNGEE. This CDR3 has 15 residues. V was cut by 3 bases and J by 6 bases, with 15 bases left in between. CDR3 protein: CASSAGPTGAGELFF. The DNA for the CDR3 is TGTGCCAGCAGCGCGGGCCCTACGGGGGCCGGGGAGCTGTTTTTT.

The table lists this clonotype with many counts. J is TRBJ1-5 and V is TRBV12-3 or TRBV12-4; D possibly corresponds to TRBD1 (6 bases). The CDR3 has 16 residues. V lost 5 bases and J 4 bases, leaving 18 bases between the germline ends. The CDR3 is CASSPGHVEGNQPQHF. The CDR3 DNA follows: TGTGCCAGCAGTCCGGGACACGTTGAGGGTAATCAGCCCCAGCATTTT.

The chain couples TRBV18 to TRBJ2-1; D is undetermined. V lost 5 bases and J lost 10, with 9 bases in between. This CDR3 comprises 11 residues. Germline CDR1 is KGHSH and CDR2 is LQKENI. The CDR3 nucleotides read TGTGCCAGCTCATCCGAAGGGGAGCAGTTCTTC. Protein product: CASSSEGEQFF. Drawing the rest from reference TRBV18 and TRBJ2-1, the complete variable domain is NAGVMQNPRHLVRRRGQEARLRCSPMKGHSHVYWYRQLPEEGLKFMVYLQKENIIDESGMPKERFSAEFPKEGPSILRIQQVVRGDSAAYFCASSSEGEQFFGPGTRLTVL.

In this sample, this clonotype turned up a few times. V gene TRBV15 combines with J gene TRBJ2-3, with D unclear. The V gene lost 8 bases and the J gene lost 1 base, with 19 bases spanning the gap. This CDR3 is 16 amino acids long. In germline, CDR1 is LNHNV, CDR2 YYDKDF (reference sequence). The CDR3 DNA reads as TGTGCCACCGCGATGGAAAGGGATTTGGGCACAGATACGCAGTATTTT. Its protein product is CATAMERDLGTDTQYF.

At least ten counts were recorded for this clonotype. V usage is TRBV7-3 and J usage is TRBJ1-1; D is possibly TRBD1 (5 bases). The V and J ends lost 5 bases and 1 base respectively, with 14 bases between them. The CDR3 contains 15 residues. The germline CDR1 and CDR2 sequences are SGHTA and FQGTGA. CDR3 residues: CASSVYGTGNTEAFF. The CDR3, as DNA: TGTGCCAGCAGCGTGTACGGGACTGGGAACACTGAAGCTTTCTTT. The variable domain in full, completed from reference TRBV7-3 and TRBJ1-1, reads GAGVSQTPSNKVTEKGKYVELRCDPISGHTALYWYRQSLGQGPEFLIYFQGTGAADDSGLPNDRFFAVRPEGSVSTLKIQRTERGDSAVYLCASSVYGTGNTEAFFGQGTRLTVV.

This clonotype was recorded a few times. The junction and the germline gene differ at one end; a read error may be behind it. The V call is TRBV4-1, the J call TRBJ1-4; D call uncertain. There are 13 residues in the CDR3. The germline V gene has CDR1 MGHRA and CDR2 YSYEKL. CDR3 amino acids: CASSQDHNENLFF. The CDR3 DNA reads as TGCGCCAGCAGCCAAGACCATAATGAAAACCTGTTTTTT.

As concerns this clonotype: A much larger clone lies one base from this, so it may be a read error. This chain links TRBV7-2 with TRBJ2-3; 9 bases are a match to TRBD1. Trimming took 2 bases from V and 8 from J; bases not matched to a gene: 8. Germline values: CDR1 SGHTA, CDR2 FQGNSA. This CDR3 region has 15 residues. The CDR3 sequence: CASSLSGQGTSTQYF. CDR3 nucleotide sequence: TGTGCCAGCAGCTTATCGGGACAGGGCACCAGTACGCAGTATTTT.